This TCR beta chain was identified in a study of T cells in Graves' hyperthyroidism and ophthalmopathy. General study findings and limits: In blood, most of the thyroid clonotypes expanded above 0.001 were also present.

From RNA transcripts, TCR beta CDR3 regions were amplified. The TCR CDR3 first-round RT-PCR relied on the HTBI primer set. TCRdb ran MiXCR on the multiplex PCR reads and lists one entry per CDR3 protein. Of some 350,000 distinct CDR3 sequences listed, roughly 15% were seen once; the top ten hold roughly 20%. This clonotype was observed many times. No antigen is known for it. Germline V CDR1 and CDR2: DFQATT, SNEGSKA (reference sequence). The V end lost 3 bases, the J end lost 2 bases, and 7 bases lay between the germline ends. The CDR3 length is 12 residues. Using around 10 ml of fresh peripheral blood, PBMCs were prepared.

The chain carries TRBV20-1 and TRBJ1-2; D is ambiguous. The sequenced sample consisted of blood. This TCR was sampled from a woman aged 60 to 75 with Graves' ophthalmopathy. For the CDR3, the DNA is TGCAGTGCTAGTCGGCCGAACTATGGCTACACCTTC. Protein: CSASRPNYGYTF.